Listed here are 5 T cell receptor beta chains from one sample, sequenced in a study of cytomegalovirus exposure and HLA in healthy donors. 13 Jbeta primers and 60 Vbeta primers were used for the PCR. Libraries were prepared by immunoSEQ multiplex PCR; TCRdb keeps only in-frame clonotypes and omits some of them. Found here are fewer than 200,000 clones, 60% to 85% of them singletons; the top ten hold 3.7%. The sequenced material came from PBMCs. These receptors all stem from a man between 25 and 39 years old in good health and CMV-seropositive.

This chain connects TRBV13 to TRBJ2-2, with a weak D call TRBD1 (5 bases). V lost 6 bases to trimming and J lost 0 bases, with 14 bases between them. Germline assignment: CDR1 PRHDT and CDR2 FYEKMQ (reference sequence). The CDR3 sequence is 16 residues long. The CDR3 DNA reads as TGTGCCAGCAGAAAACCGCAGGGAACGAACACCGGGGAGCTGTTTTTT. It codes for CASRKPQGTNTGELFF. Combining the CDR3 with reference TRBV13 and TRBJ2-2 gives the whole variable domain AAGVIQSPRHLIKEKRETATLKCYPIPRHDTVYWYQQGPGQDPQFLISFYEKMQSDKGSIPDRFSAQQFSDYHSELNMSSLELGDSALYFCASRKPQGTNTGELFFGEGSRLTVL.

The rearrangement uses TRBV19 and TRBJ2-7; tentatively, D is TRBD2 (5 bases). In germline, CDR1 is LNHDA, CDR2 SQIVND (reference sequence). The ends were cut back, 3 bases at V and 1 base at J, with 10 bases in the middle. The CDR3 contains 14 residues. The CDR3: CASSIGLASYEQYF. CDR3 bases: TGTGCCAGTAGTATCGGTCTAGCTTCCTACGAGCAGTACTTC. The entire variable domain, with the rest obtained from reference TRBV19 and TRBJ2-7, is as follows: DGGITQSPKYLFRKEGQNVTLSCEQNLNHDAMYWYRQDPGQGLRLIYYSQIVNDFQKGDIAEGYSVSREKKESFPLTVTSAQKNPTAFYLCASSIGLASYEQYFGPGTRLTVT.

V usage is TRBV10-1 and J usage is TRBJ1-5; TRBD1 matches at 10 bases. In germline, CDR1 is WNHNN, CDR2 SYGVQD (reference sequence). The CDR3 spans 17 residues. J lost 3 bases, V lost 6 bases, and 11 bases had no gene match. The CDR3 protein is CASRTRGQGDYNQPQHF. CDR3 bases: TGCGCCAGCAGGACACGCGGACAGGGGGATTACAATCAGCCCCAGCATTTT.

The V call is TRBV6-1, the J call TRBJ2-3; D possibly corresponds to TRBD2 (5 bases). With 1 base removed from V and 5 bases from J, the gap between germline ends came to 13 bases. Germline CDR1 and CDR2: MNHNS and SASEGT. The CDR3 sequence is 15 residues long. Written as DNA, the CDR3 is TGTGCCAGCAGTGAAGTAATATCTCGGGGAGATACGCAGTATTTT. It codes for CASSEVISRGDTQYF.

The chain is built from TRBV14 and TRBJ1-5; the match to TRBD1 covers 7 bases. Germline V gene data show CDR1 as SGHDN and CDR2 as FVKESK. V lost 4 bases to trimming and J lost 2 bases; unmatched junction nucleotides: 2. CDR3 length: 14 residues. The CDR3 DNA reads TGTGCCAGCAGCCGAACAGGGGGCAATCAGCCCCAGCATTTT. Amino acid sequence: CASSRTGGNQPQHF.